The present TCR beta chain was sequenced within a study of brain metastases from non-small cell lung cancer (dated by TCRdb to the late 2010s). For context, the study as a whole: The immune microenvironment of paired resected primary tumors and brain metastases from non-small-cell lung cancer patients was profiled. The study at large found these results: Paired brain metastases and primary tumors largely shared TCR repertoires, although T-cell densities in the metastases were sparse. Compared with the matched primary tumors, about 62% of brain metastases appeared to show expanded T-cell clones. T-cell infiltration was lower in brain metastases than in primary tumors (P < 0.001).

CDR1 and CDR2 were assigned from the germline V gene as SNHLY and FYNNEI. The trim is 3 bases for V and 5 bases for J, with a gap of 10 bases between the germline ends. The CDR3, from cysteine to phenylalanine, totals 13 residues. Here the CDR3 DNA is all that survives: 39 bases in frame from base 1. Library generation was performed with the immunoSEQ multiplex PCR assay. T-cell receptor beta chain repertoire sequencing was carried out together with a 770-gene immune expression panel. TCRdb took this table from immuneACCESS and kept in-frame rearrangements with V and J called. Such tables lack part of the clones; where checked against another copy, unresolved V genes explain under half of the gap, and the rest is unexplained. The table for this sample lists some 4,900 clones; more than 60% of them were counted only once. The ten largest clonotypes hold roughly 6% of the sample. On this clone itself: No antigen is known for it. Per-base quality was not reported, and no clone a single base away is much larger than it.

A total of 39 patients with non-small-cell lung cancer that had been surgically resected, each with specimens from both a primary tumor and a brain metastasis, made up the cohort. Tumor specimens were archival formalin-fixed, paraffin-embedded tissues. The chain is encoded by TRBV2 joined to TRBJ1-1, with TRBD1 perhaps the D gene, on 5 matching bases. The sample was primary lung tumor tissue. Explained via the paper, the cell subset or site label denotes: primary lung tumor paired with brain metastasis. The TCR originated in a donor older than 35 with non-small cell lung cancer. The CDR3 is CASSDDGGTEAFF. In nucleotides, the sequence is TGTGCCAGCAGTGACGACGGGGGAACTGAAGCTTTCTTT.